Listed below are T cell receptor beta chains from one sample, sequenced in a study of blood T cell repertoires in COVID-19. Data came from immunoSEQ multiplex PCR; TCRdb stores just in-frame clones and leaves some out. This sample carries some 240,000 clones, approximately 83% of them seen once, and the ten largest clones take roughly 3.1%. Sequencing used PBMCs or T cells enriched from blood (not recorded which). These receptors were taken from a woman aged 40 to 49 with acute COVID-19. Each CDR3 is given with its conserved first and last residue. A D gene is named only where the DNA matches it firmly. The size entry is marked missing in some rows and otherwise reads once, few, many or a size class.

d_gene: .; abundance: .; j_gene: TRBJ2-7; v_gene: TRBV12-5; len: 12; CDR3nt: TGTGCTAGTGGAACAGGGCCCTACGAGCAGTACTTC; CDR3aa: CASGTGPYEQYF
d_gene: .; abundance: .; j_gene: TRBJ2-1; v_gene: TRBV2; len: 13; CDR3nt: TGTGCCAGCACACAGGGTACTTACAATGAGCAGTTCTTC; CDR3aa: CASTQGTYNEQFF
d_gene: .; abundance: .; j_gene: TRBJ2-1; v_gene: TRBV27; len: 14; CDR3nt: TGTGCCAGCAGTTTATGGGCGGGGCACAATGAGCAGTTCTTC; CDR3aa: CASSLWAGHNEQFF
d_gene: TRBD1; abundance: .; j_gene: TRBJ2-2; v_gene: TRBV9; len: 14; CDR3nt: TGTGCCAGCACGGACAGGGGGCATAACGGGGAGCTGTTTTTT; CDR3aa: CASTDRGHNGELFF
d_gene: .; abundance: .; j_gene: TRBJ2-7; v_gene: TRBV16; len: 13; CDR3nt: TGTGCCAGCAGCCAATCGGCAGGCTACGAGCAGTACTTC; CDR3aa: CASSQSAGYEQYF
d_gene: .; abundance: .; j_gene: TRBJ1-1; v_gene: TRBV13; len: 14; CDR3nt: TGTGCCAGCAGCTTAGGACAAGTGAACACTGAAGCTTTCTTT; CDR3aa: CASSLGQVNTEAFF
d_gene: TRBD2; abundance: .; j_gene: TRBJ2-7; v_gene: TRBV6-1; len: 15; CDR3nt: TGTGCCAGCAGTGAAGCTGCGGGAGGCTTCGGCGAGCAGTACTTC; CDR3aa: CASSEAAGGFGEQYF
d_gene: .; abundance: .; j_gene: TRBJ2-7; v_gene: TRBV27; len: 13; CDR3nt: TGTGCCAGCAGTTTTGGGAGCCTCTACGAGCAGTACTTC; CDR3aa: CASSFGSLYEQYF
d_gene: .; abundance: .; j_gene: TRBJ2-3; v_gene: TRBV21-1; len: 14; CDR3nt: TGTGCCAGCAGTTGGCGGGAGGGCGGTGATACGCAGTATTTT; CDR3aa: CASSWREGGDTQYF
d_gene: TRBD2; abundance: .; j_gene: TRBJ2-7; v_gene: TRBV7-9; len: 14; CDR3nt: TGTGCCAGCAGTCCGGGACTACCTACCTACGAGCAGTACTTC; CDR3aa: CASSPGLPTYEQYF
d_gene: TRBD2; abundance: .; j_gene: TRBJ2-7; v_gene: TRBV7-2; len: 14; CDR3nt: TGTGCCAGCAGTCCCGGGACTAGTAGGCACGAGCAGTACTTC; CDR3aa: CASSPGTSRHEQYF
d_gene: .; abundance: once; j_gene: TRBJ1-1; v_gene: TRBV6-6; len: 14; CDR3nt: TGTGCCAGCAGTTACGGCGGACAGAACACTGAAGCTTTCTTT; CDR3aa: CASSYGGQNTEAFF
d_gene: .; abundance: .; j_gene: TRBJ1-4; v_gene: TRBV20-1; len: 11; CDR3nt: TGCAGTGCTAGAGTCTCTGAAAAACTGTTTTTT; CDR3aa: CSARVSEKLFF
d_gene: TRBD1; abundance: .; j_gene: TRBJ2-1; v_gene: TRBV3-1/TRBV3-2; len: 18; CDR3nt: TGTGCCAGCTCCAAGGGACAGGTCCCGAAACGGGGTTACAATGAGCAGTTCTTC; CDR3aa: CASSKGQVPKRGYNEQFF
d_gene: .; abundance: .; j_gene: TRBJ1-4; v_gene: TRBV7-9; len: 13; CDR3nt: TGTGCCAGCAGCTTAGTAGCAGTTGAAAAACTGTTTTTT; CDR3aa: CASSLVAVEKLFF
d_gene: TRBD2; abundance: .; j_gene: TRBJ2-3; v_gene: TRBV15; len: 18; CDR3nt: TGTGCCACCAGCAGAGAACTTAGCGCGCGGGAGGGCGAAGATACGCAGTATTTT; CDR3aa: CATSRELSAREGEDTQYF
d_gene: .; abundance: .; j_gene: TRBJ1-4; v_gene: TRBV18; len: 17; CDR3nt: TGTGCCAGCTCAGCCACCCTCGCCAGGGGAACTAATGAAAAACTGTTTTTT; CDR3aa: CASSATLARGTNEKLFF
d_gene: TRBD1; abundance: .; j_gene: TRBJ2-7; v_gene: TRBV30; len: 13; CDR3nt: TGTGCCTGGAACCACAGGGGAACCTACGAGCAGTACTTC; CDR3aa: CAWNHRGTYEQYF
d_gene: .; abundance: .; j_gene: TRBJ1-1; v_gene: TRBV3-1/TRBV3-2; len: 14; CDR3nt: TGTGCCAGCAGCCGGGCCAGGTCCCCCACTGAAGCTTTCTTT; CDR3aa: CASSRARSPTEAFF
d_gene: TRBD2; abundance: .; j_gene: TRBJ2-1; v_gene: TRBV19; len: 14; CDR3nt: TGTGCCAGTAGTATAGCGGGAGGGCCGCATGAGCAGTTCTTC; CDR3aa: CASSIAGGPHEQFF
d_gene: TRBD1; abundance: .; j_gene: TRBJ2-7; v_gene: TRBV9; len: 15; CDR3nt: TGTGCCAGCAGGCCGGAAAATGGACAGGAACACGAGCAGTACTTC; CDR3aa: CASRPENGQEHEQYF
d_gene: TRBD2; abundance: .; j_gene: TRBJ2-3; v_gene: TRBV27; len: 14; CDR3nt: TGTGCCAGCAGTTTTAGCGGGCGGGAAGATACGCAGTATTTT; CDR3aa: CASSFSGREDTQYF
d_gene: .; abundance: .; j_gene: TRBJ2-7; v_gene: TRBV28; len: 11; CDR3nt: TGTGCCAGCTCAGAAGCCTACGAGCAGTACTTC; CDR3aa: CASSEAYEQYF
d_gene: .; abundance: .; j_gene: TRBJ2-1; v_gene: TRBV6-1; len: 16; CDR3nt: TGTGCCAGCAGTGAACCCCCGTGGAGGTTTTACAATGAGCAGTTCTTC; CDR3aa: CASSEPPWRFYNEQFF
d_gene: .; abundance: .; j_gene: TRBJ2-5; v_gene: TRBV12-3/TRBV12-4; len: 12; CDR3nt: TGTGCCAGCAGTCTACGAGAGGAGACCCAGTACTTC; CDR3aa: CASSLREETQYF
d_gene: TRBD1; abundance: once; j_gene: TRBJ2-1; v_gene: TRBV6-5; len: 15; CDR3nt: TGTGCCAGCAGCCCCGGACAGGGATTCTACAATGAGCAGTTCTTC; CDR3aa: CASSPGQGFYNEQFF
d_gene: TRBD2; abundance: .; j_gene: TRBJ2-1; v_gene: TRBV6-5; len: 15; CDR3nt: TGTGCCAGCAGTACTAGCGTCGGCTCCTACAATGAGCAGTTCTTC; CDR3aa: CASSTSVGSYNEQFF
d_gene: .; abundance: .; j_gene: TRBJ1-2; v_gene: TRBV25-1; len: 11; CDR3nt: TGTGCCAGCAGTGTGGGAGGAGGCTACACCTTC; CDR3aa: CASSVGGGYTF
d_gene: TRBD1; abundance: .; j_gene: TRBJ1-3; v_gene: TRBV12-5; len: 16; CDR3nt: TGTGCTAGTGGTTTGGAACAGGGGGCTGGGGGAAACACCATATATTTT; CDR3aa: CASGLEQGAGGNTIYF
d_gene: .; abundance: few; j_gene: TRBJ2-7; v_gene: TRBV11-2; len: 17; CDR3nt: TGTGCCAGCAGCTCCCTAAGGTGGCGGGACGCCTCCTACGAGCAGTACTTC; CDR3aa: CASSSLRWRDASYEQYF
d_gene: TRBD2; abundance: .; j_gene: TRBJ2-1; v_gene: TRBV5-6; len: 12; CDR3nt: TGTGCCAGCAGCTTGCCCGGACTAGCGGAGTTCTTC; CDR3aa: CASSLPGLAEFF
d_gene: .; abundance: .; j_gene: TRBJ2-3; v_gene: TRBV15; len: 14; CDR3nt: TGTGCCACCAGCAGGTACTCGACTGTAGATACGCAGTATTTT; CDR3aa: CATSRYSTVDTQYF
d_gene: .; abundance: .; j_gene: TRBJ2-7; v_gene: TRBV11-2; len: 14; CDR3nt: TGTGCCAGCAGCTTAGACGCGCGGACCTACGAGCAGTACTTC; CDR3aa: CASSLDARTYEQYF
d_gene: TRBD1; abundance: .; j_gene: TRBJ2-7; v_gene: TRBV5-1; len: 15; CDR3nt: TGCGCCAGCAGCCGTACCCCAGGGGGTTCCTACGAGCAGTACTTC; CDR3aa: CASSRTPGGSYEQYF
d_gene: .; abundance: .; j_gene: TRBJ2-7; v_gene: TRBV29-1; len: 13; CDR3nt: TGCAGCGTTGGTGTGGCAGGGTTCGGCGAGCAGTACTTC; CDR3aa: CSVGVAGFGEQYF
d_gene: .; abundance: .; j_gene: TRBJ2-7; v_gene: TRBV1; len: 13; CDR3nt: TGCACCAGCAGCCAAACTCGTTCTCACGAGCAGTACTTC; CDR3aa: CTSSQTRSHEQYF
d_gene: .; abundance: .; j_gene: TRBJ1-2; v_gene: TRBV5-1; len: 19; CDR3nt: TGCGCCAGCAGCACCTCAGGGGCGGATGTGACCCGGGTGAACTATGGCTACACCTTC; CDR3aa: CASSTSGADVTRVNYGYTF
d_gene: .; abundance: once; j_gene: TRBJ2-7; v_gene: TRBV19; len: 16; CDR3nt: TGTGCCAGTAGTATAGTTGGAGGAGGCGGCCTTTCCGAGCAGTACTTC; CDR3aa: CASSIVGGGGLSEQYF
d_gene: TRBD2; abundance: .; j_gene: TRBJ2-7; v_gene: TRBV5-5; len: 16; CDR3nt: TGTGCCAGCAGCCGGGAGTCGCTAGCGGGCACCTACGAGCAGTACTTC; CDR3aa: CASSRESLAGTYEQYF
d_gene: TRBD1; abundance: .; j_gene: TRBJ2-2; v_gene: TRBV24-1; len: 16; CDR3nt: TGTGCCACCAGTGACGGGCCGGGACAGGGTGGCGGGGAGCTGTTTTTT; CDR3aa: CATSDGPGQGGGELFF
d_gene: .; abundance: .; j_gene: TRBJ2-7; v_gene: TRBV4-2; len: 15; CDR3nt: TGTGCCAGCAGCCAAGGAGCAGGTAGCTCCTACGAGCAGTACTTC; CDR3aa: CASSQGAGSSYEQYF
d_gene: TRBD2; abundance: .; j_gene: TRBJ2-7; v_gene: TRBV30; len: 13; CDR3nt: TGTGCCTGGACTAGCGGGGGTTTCTACGAGCAGTACTTC; CDR3aa: CAWTSGGFYEQYF
d_gene: .; abundance: .; j_gene: TRBJ2-7; v_gene: TRBV3-1/TRBV3-2; len: 14; CDR3nt: TGTGCCAGCAGCCAAACCCGACAGTCCTACGAGCAGTACTTC; CDR3aa: CASSQTRQSYEQYF
d_gene: .; abundance: .; j_gene: TRBJ2-3; v_gene: TRBV7-9; len: 13; CDR3nt: TGTGCCAGCAGCGGAACTCTAAGCGGGCTGCAGTATTTT; CDR3aa: CASSGTLSGLQYF
d_gene: .; abundance: .; j_gene: TRBJ2-7; v_gene: TRBV19; len: 15; CDR3nt: TGTGCCAGTAGTATGGGCCGAGGAGGTCGCTACGAGCAGTACTTC; CDR3aa: CASSMGRGGRYEQYF
d_gene: TRBD2; abundance: once; j_gene: TRBJ2-1; v_gene: TRBV2; len: 15; CDR3nt: TGTGCCAGCATTAAGACTAGCGGGAGCCACAATGAGCAGTTCTTC; CDR3aa: CASIKTSGSHNEQFF
d_gene: .; abundance: few; j_gene: TRBJ2-7; v_gene: TRBV19; len: 13; CDR3nt: TGTGCCAGCGAGTACACAGGATTCTACGAGCAGTACTTC; CDR3aa: CASEYTGFYEQYF
d_gene: .; abundance: .; j_gene: TRBJ1-4; v_gene: TRBV5-6; len: 16; CDR3nt: TGTGCCAGCAGCTTGGGTCCCACTCAAATTAATGAAAAACTGTTTTTT; CDR3aa: CASSLGPTQINEKLFF
d_gene: TRBD2; abundance: .; j_gene: TRBJ2-3; v_gene: TRBV5-1; len: 15; CDR3nt: TGCGCCAGCAGCTTCTCGGGACTAGCGGAAGATACGCAGTATTTT; CDR3aa: CASSFSGLAEDTQYF
d_gene: .; abundance: .; j_gene: TRBJ1-6; v_gene: TRBV11-2; len: 14; CDR3nt: TGTGCCAGCAGCTTAGTTTTCGGGAATTCACCCCTCCACTTT; CDR3aa: CASSLVFGNSPLHF
d_gene: .; abundance: .; j_gene: TRBJ2-2; v_gene: TRBV9; len: 16; CDR3nt: TGTGCCAGCAGCCTGAGGACTCCAGTGGGGATCGGGGAGCTGTTTTTT; CDR3aa: CASSLRTPVGIGELFF
d_gene: .; abundance: .; j_gene: TRBJ1-1; v_gene: TRBV3-1/TRBV3-2; len: 16; CDR3nt: TGTGCCAGCAGCCAAGAGGGCCAGACAGAGAACACTGAAGCTTTCTTT; CDR3aa: CASSQEGQTENTEAFF
d_gene: .; abundance: .; j_gene: TRBJ2-1; v_gene: TRBV21-1; len: 11; CDR3nt: TGTCCCCTGTCTGGGGCGGATGAGCAGTTCTTC; CDR3aa: CPLSGADEQFF
d_gene: .; abundance: .; j_gene: TRBJ2-1; v_gene: TRBV18; len: 12; CDR3nt: TGTGCCAGCTCACCAGTGACGGGAGAGCAGTTCTTC; CDR3aa: CASSPVTGEQFF